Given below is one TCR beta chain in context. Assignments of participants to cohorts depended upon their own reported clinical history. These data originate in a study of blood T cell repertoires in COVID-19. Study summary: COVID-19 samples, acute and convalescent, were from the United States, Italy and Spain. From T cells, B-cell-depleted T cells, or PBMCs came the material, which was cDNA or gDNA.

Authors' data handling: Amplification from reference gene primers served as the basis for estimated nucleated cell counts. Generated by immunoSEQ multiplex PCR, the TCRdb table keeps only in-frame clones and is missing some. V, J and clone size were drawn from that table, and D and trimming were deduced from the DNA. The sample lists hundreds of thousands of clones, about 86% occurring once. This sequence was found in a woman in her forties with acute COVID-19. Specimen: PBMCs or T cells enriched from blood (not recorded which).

The CDR3 DNA reads TGCAGTGCTAGTCCCCATAGCGGGAGGGGGATCTATGGCACAGATACGCAGTATTTT. Amino acid sequence: CSASPHSGRGIYGTDTQYF. The chain employs TRBV20-1 and TRBJ2-3; 11 bases agree with TRBD2. V was clipped by 3 bases and J by 1 base; unmatched bases: 15. This CDR3 has 19 residues. Germline-derived CDR1 and CDR2 are DFQATT and SNEGSKA (reference sequence).